The next 4 T cell receptor beta chains were all read from a single sample in a study of OX40 agonist ivuxolimab in advanced cancers. Some clones are missing from TCRdb's copy, which holds only in-frame ones; the method was immunoSEQ multiplex PCR. The top ten clones hold about 0.37% of a sample with 65,000 to 70,000 clones, 80% to 90% of them seen once. This specimen was CD4+ or CD8+ T cells sorted from blood, taken in a trial of the OX40 agonist ivuxolimab. These receptors all come from an adult with an advanced solid tumor such as melanoma, head and neck, liver or kidney cancer.

The chain carries TRBV5-6 and TRBJ2-6; 7 nucleotides agree with TRBD2. Germline CDR1 SGHDT, CDR2 YYEEEE. CDR3 length equals 19 residues. The ends lost 4 bases at V and 0 bases at J; junction bases unmatched: 13. In DNA form, the CDR3 reads TGTGCCAGCAGCCGGCTTGGGGGGAGGGGATCCTCTGGGGCCAACGTCCTGACTTTC. Translation: CASSRLGGRGSSGANVLTF.

This clone was counted once. The V gene is TRBV7-7, the J gene TRBJ2-5, with 7 bases fitting TRBD2. V gave up 4 bases and J gave up 0 bases; unmatched junction bases: 2. The germline CDR1 and CDR2 sequences are SSHAT and FNYEAQ (reference sequence). The CDR3 spans 14 residues. The CDR3 here is CASSSRGDQETQYF. The CDR3 nucleotides read TGTGCCAGCAGCTCCCGGGGGGACCAAGAGACCCAGTACTTC.

The chain employs TRBV18 and TRBJ2-2, with 9 bases identical to TRBD1. Germline CDR1 reads KGHSH; CDR2 reads LQKENI. The CDR3 extends over 15 amino acids. V gave up 3 bases and J gave up 5 bases; unmatched junction bases: 4. As DNA, the CDR3 is TGTGCCAGCTCACCGGCGGGACAGGGAACCGGGGAGCTGTTTTTT. The encoded protein is CASSPAGQGTGELFF.

A single count supports this clone. The chain carries TRBV30 and TRBJ1-3; 7 nucleotides agree with TRBD1. The trim removed 4 bases at V and 3 bases at J, leaving 3 bases unmatched. CDR1 and CDR2 from the germline V gene are GTSNPN and SVGIG (reference sequence). This CDR3 has 13 amino acids. CDR3 coding DNA: TGTGCCTGGATCCAGGGGGGTGGAAACACCATATATTTT. The encoded protein is CAWIQGGGNTIYF.